The 19 T cell receptor beta chains given below trace back to one sample, sequenced in a study of CD8+CD57+ T cells in acquired aplastic anemia. It was genomic DNA that served as the template for profiling TCR beta VDJ and CDR3. One entry per CDR3 protein results from TCRdb running MiXCR on the reads. This table holds about 71,000 distinct CDR3 sequences, 50% to 55% found once. Sequenced material: sorted CD4+, CD8+, or CD8+CD57+ T cells (not recorded which) from PBMCs. The receptor source for this set is a human donor in good health, serving as a control.

The chain joins TRBV6-1 to TRBJ2-1; the D gene is possibly TRBD2 (5 bases). CDR1 and CDR2 (germline): MNHNS, SASEGT. The CDR3 extends over 16 amino acids. V lost 5 bases, J lost 0 bases, and 14 bases lay in between. CDR3 coding DNA: TGTGCCAGCAGTCGTGGGCTAGCAGACTCCTACAATGAGCAGTTCTTC. It codes for CASSRGLADSYNEQFF.

The V gene is TRBV25-1, the J gene TRBJ2-1, with D perhaps assigned TRBD1 or TRBD2 (5 bases each). This CDR3 spans 14 amino acids. With 3 bases removed from V and 6 bases from J, the gap between germline ends came to 12 bases. CDR1 is MGHDK and CDR2 is SYGVNS in the germline V gene. Here the CDR3 DNA reads TGTGCCAGCAGTGATTGGGGACGGAGCAATGAGCAGTTCTTC. Residues: CASSDWGRSNEQFF.

The chain links TRBV24-1 to TRBJ2-3; D might be TRBD2 (6 bases). From germline, CDR1 is KGHDR and CDR2 SFDVKD. V was pared by 2 bases and J by 0 bases, with 11 bases between. CDR3 size: 16 residues. Here the CDR3 DNA reads TGTGCCACCAGTGATTCCACGCGGGGAAGCACAGATACGCAGTATTTT. Translating it yields CATSDSTRGSTDTQYF.

The chain is built from TRBV20-1 and TRBJ1-5; a possible D gene is TRBD1 (5 bases). The CDR3 runs 12 residues. The germline gives CDR1 DFQATT, CDR2 SNEGSKA (reference sequence). V was pared by 6 bases and J by 0 bases, with 6 bases between. DNA for the CDR3: TGCAGTGCCCAGGGTAGCAATCAGCCCCAGCATTTT. As protein: CSAQGSNQPQHF.

The rearrangement links TRBV15 to TRBJ2-1; 16 bases agree with TRBD2. V lost 0 bases to trimming and J lost 9 bases; unmatched junction nucleotides: 5. CDR3 size: 17 residues. Germline CDR1 is LNHNV and CDR2 is YYDKDF (reference sequence). The CDR3 DNA follows: TGTGCCACCAGCAGAGATCCCGGGACTAGCGGGGGGGTTGAGCAGTTCTTC. It yields the protein CATSRDPGTSGGVEQFF.

The chain has TRBV29-1 and TRBJ1-1, with 7 bases matching TRBD1. The ends lost 3 bases at V and 5 bases at J; junction bases unmatched: 6. This CDR3 spans 13 amino acids. The germline CDR1 and CDR2 sequences are SQVTM and ANQGSEA. CDR3 in amino acids: CSVEYRGTTEAFF. In DNA form, the CDR3 reads TGCAGCGTTGAGTACAGGGGTACGACTGAAGCTTTCTTT.

This rearrangement joins TRBV7-3 to TRBJ2-3; D gene unclear. CDR3 length equals 12 residues. Deletions cut 2 bases from V and 4 bases from J, with 4 bases between. CDR1 SGHTA and CDR2 FQGTGA come from the germline V gene. DNA of the CDR3: TGTGCCAGCAGCTTAGTGCCAGATACGCAGTATTTT. This codes for CASSLVPDTQYF.

The CDR3 sequence: CASSFVADTQYF. The CDR3 region has the DNA TGTGCCAGCAGTTTCGTCGCGGATACGCAGTATTTT. The rearrangement links TRBV12-3 or TRBV12-4 to TRBJ2-3; no clear D. CDR3 length equals 12 residues. V lost 3 bases and J 6 bases, leaving 7 bases between the germline ends.

The rearrangement links TRBV19 to TRBJ2-7, with D tentatively TRBD1 (6 bases). The CDR3 covers 15 residues. V was shortened by 0 bases and J by 3 bases, with 12 bases between the two germline ends. Germline V CDR1 and CDR2: LNHDA, SQIVND (reference sequence). The CDR3 sequence: CASSIDGQSFYEQYF. CDR3 DNA: TGTGCCAGTAGTATAGACGGACAGAGCTTCTACGAGCAGTACTTC.

The chain is built from TRBV20-1 and TRBJ2-3; 14 bases fit TRBD2. Germline CDR1 is DFQATT and CDR2 is SNEGSKA (reference sequence). This CDR3 has 15 amino acids. Unmatched junction bases numbered 3, after V lost 5 bases and J lost 2 bases. The CDR3 DNA follows: TGCAGTGCTCCGACTAGCGGGGGGGTCACAGATACGCAGTATTTT. Its translation is CSAPTSGGVTDTQYF.

Turning to this clonotype: This sequence may be a read error, since a much larger clone differs from it by one base. The CDR3 DNA is TGTGCCAGCAGTACAGAGCCGACAGTCTACGATGAGCAGTTCTTC. Protein product: CASSTEPTVYDEQFF. The chain couples TRBV6-1 to TRBJ2-1; a possible D gene is TRBD1 (5 bases). Germline CDR1 MNHNS, CDR2 SASEGT. There are 15 residues in the CDR3.

This clonotype has at least ten counts. The chain carries TRBV6-1 and TRBJ1-5, with a possible D match to TRBD1 (5 bases). V dropped 2 bases and J dropped 9 bases, with 14 bases sitting between them. Germline V gives CDR1 MNHNS, CDR2 SASEGT. The CDR3 sequence is 14 residues long. The DNA for the CDR3 is TGTGCCAGCAGTGAATCGACAGAGCTCACGCCCCAGCATTTT. Its translation is CASSESTELTPQHF.

This chain joins TRBV7-2 and TRBJ1-6; a possible D gene is TRBD1 (6 bases). Trimming removed 3 bases from V and 9 bases from J, with 12 bases in between. CDR3 length: 14 amino acids. The germline V gene has CDR1 SGHTA and CDR2 FQGNSA. CDR3 coding DNA: TGTGCCAGCAGCTTCCGGGGACAAAGTTCACCCCTCCACTTT. Protein: CASSFRGQSSPLHF.

V and J are TRBV11-2 and TRBJ1-6; tentative D call: TRBD1 (6 bases). This CDR3 contains 15 residues. Trimming took 0 bases from V and 10 from J, leaving 13 bases between them. Germline CDR1 reads SGHAT; CDR2 reads FQNNGV. The CDR3 nucleotides read TGTGCCAGCAGCTTAGATCCCCCACAGGGCTCACCCCTCCACTTT. Protein: CASSLDPPQGSPLHF.

This clonotype has only a few counts. CDR3 region: CASSSTESYGYTF. CDR3 coding DNA: TGTGCCAGCAGCTCGACAGAGAGTTATGGCTACACCTTC. The chain couples TRBV7-9 to TRBJ1-2; maybe TRBD1 (5 bases). Trimming removed 4 bases from V and 5 bases from J, with 11 bases in between. The CDR3 length is 13 residues. The germline V gene encodes CDR1 SEHNR and CDR2 FQNEAQ (reference sequence).

A few counts support this clonotype. The chain has TRBV2 and TRBJ1-3; D unresolved. V was pared by 3 bases and J by 8 bases, with 2 bases between. The CDR3 has 10 amino acids. The germline CDR1 and CDR2 sequences are SNHLY and FYNNEI. The CDR3 reads CASSDHTIYF. As DNA, the CDR3 is TGTGCCAGCAGTGACCACACCATATATTTT.

This chain connects TRBV25-1 to TRBJ2-1, with 8 bases that match TRBD1. J gave up 3 bases and V 10 bases, and 5 bases lay outside the gene matches. The CDR3 contains 13 residues. Germline-derived CDR1 and CDR2 are MGHDK and SYGVNS. The CDR3 is CAIGTGYYNEQFF. The CDR3 DNA reads as TGTGCCATTGGGACAGGTTACTACAATGAGCAGTTCTTC.

This clonotype was seen many times. V is TRBV27 and J is TRBJ2-7; D possibly corresponds to TRBD2 (6 bases). This CDR3 comprises 15 residues. Trimming pared 6 bases from V and 1 base from J, leaving 16 bases between. In germline, CDR1 is MNHEY, CDR2 SMNVEV (reference sequence). CDR3 nucleotide sequence: TGTGCCAGCAGCCCCGGGCTAGCGACGTCCTACGAGCAGTACTTC. Its translation is CASSPGLATSYEQYF.

To note about this clonotype: One end of the junction is discordant with germline, which a read error may explain. The rearrangement links TRBV10-3 to TRBJ1-3; D is perhaps TRBD1 (5 bases). The length of the CDR3 is 14 residues. The germline V gene encodes CDR1 ENHRY and CDR2 SYGVKD. CDR3 in amino acids: CAISLQVSGNAIYF. The DNA of the CDR3 is TGTGCCATCAGTCTACAGGTCTCTGGAAACGCCATATATTTT.